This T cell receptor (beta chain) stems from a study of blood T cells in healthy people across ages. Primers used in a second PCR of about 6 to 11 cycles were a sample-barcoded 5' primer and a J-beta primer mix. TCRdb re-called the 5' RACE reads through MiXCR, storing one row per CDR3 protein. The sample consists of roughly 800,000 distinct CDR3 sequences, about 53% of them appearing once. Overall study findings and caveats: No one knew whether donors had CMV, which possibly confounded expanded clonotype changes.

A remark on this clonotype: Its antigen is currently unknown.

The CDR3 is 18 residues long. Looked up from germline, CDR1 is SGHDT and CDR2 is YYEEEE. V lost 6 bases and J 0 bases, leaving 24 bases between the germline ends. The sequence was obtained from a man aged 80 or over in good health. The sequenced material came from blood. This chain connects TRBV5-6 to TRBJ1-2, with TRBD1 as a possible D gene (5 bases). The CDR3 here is CASTNAPQGRISNYGYTF. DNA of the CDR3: TGTGCCAGCACCAACGCCCCCCAGGGCCGCATTTCTAACTATGGCTACACCTTC.